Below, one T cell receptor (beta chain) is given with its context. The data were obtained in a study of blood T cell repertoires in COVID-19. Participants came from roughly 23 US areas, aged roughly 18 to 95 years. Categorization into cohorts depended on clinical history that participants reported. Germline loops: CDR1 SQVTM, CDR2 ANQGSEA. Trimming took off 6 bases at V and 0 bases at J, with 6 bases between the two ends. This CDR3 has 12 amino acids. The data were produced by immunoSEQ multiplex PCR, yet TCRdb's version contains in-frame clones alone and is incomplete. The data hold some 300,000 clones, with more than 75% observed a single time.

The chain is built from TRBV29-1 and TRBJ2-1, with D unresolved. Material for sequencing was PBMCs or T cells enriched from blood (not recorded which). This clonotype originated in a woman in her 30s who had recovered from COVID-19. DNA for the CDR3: TGCAGCGTGGCAAGCTCCTACAATGAGCAGTTCTTC. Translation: CSVASSYNEQFF.